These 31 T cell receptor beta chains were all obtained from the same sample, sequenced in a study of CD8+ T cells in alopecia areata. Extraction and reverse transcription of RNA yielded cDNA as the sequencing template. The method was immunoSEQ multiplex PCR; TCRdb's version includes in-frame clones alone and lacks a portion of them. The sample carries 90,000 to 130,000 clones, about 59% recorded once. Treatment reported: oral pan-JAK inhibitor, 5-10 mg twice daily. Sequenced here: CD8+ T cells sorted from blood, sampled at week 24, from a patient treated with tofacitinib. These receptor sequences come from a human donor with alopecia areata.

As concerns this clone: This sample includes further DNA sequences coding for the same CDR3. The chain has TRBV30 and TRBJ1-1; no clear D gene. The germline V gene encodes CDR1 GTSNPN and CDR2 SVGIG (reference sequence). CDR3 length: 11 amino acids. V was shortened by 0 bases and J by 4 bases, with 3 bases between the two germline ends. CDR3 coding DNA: TGTGCCTGGAGTGTATCCACTGAAGCTTTCTTT. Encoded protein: CAWSVSTEAFF.

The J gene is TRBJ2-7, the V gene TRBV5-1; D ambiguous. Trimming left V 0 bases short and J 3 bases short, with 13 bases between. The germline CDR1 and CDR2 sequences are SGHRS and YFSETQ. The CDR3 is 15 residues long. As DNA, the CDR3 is TGCGCCAGCAGCTTGGAGGACCCTCACTACTACGAGCAGTACTTC. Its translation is CASSLEDPHYYEQYF.

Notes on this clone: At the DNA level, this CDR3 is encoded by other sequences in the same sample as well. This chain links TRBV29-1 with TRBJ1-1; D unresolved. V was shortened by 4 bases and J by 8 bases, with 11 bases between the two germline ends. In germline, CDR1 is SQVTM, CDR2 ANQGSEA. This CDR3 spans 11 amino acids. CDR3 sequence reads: CSVGEDAEAFF. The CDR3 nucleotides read TGCAGCGTTGGGGAGGACGCCGAAGCTTTCTTT.

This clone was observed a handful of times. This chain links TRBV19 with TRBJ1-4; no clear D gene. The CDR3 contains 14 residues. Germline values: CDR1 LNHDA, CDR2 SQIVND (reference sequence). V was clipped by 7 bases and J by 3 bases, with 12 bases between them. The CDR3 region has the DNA TGTGCCAGTAAGGGCCCGCGCTCTAATGAAAAACTGTTTTTT. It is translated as CASKGPRSNEKLFF.

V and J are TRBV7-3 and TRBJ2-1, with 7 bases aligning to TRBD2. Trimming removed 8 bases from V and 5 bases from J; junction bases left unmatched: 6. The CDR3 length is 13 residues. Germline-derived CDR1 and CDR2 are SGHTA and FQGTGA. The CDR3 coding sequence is TGTGCCAGCGGCTGGGGAGGGGACAATGAGCAGTTCTTC. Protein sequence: CASGWGGDNEQFF.

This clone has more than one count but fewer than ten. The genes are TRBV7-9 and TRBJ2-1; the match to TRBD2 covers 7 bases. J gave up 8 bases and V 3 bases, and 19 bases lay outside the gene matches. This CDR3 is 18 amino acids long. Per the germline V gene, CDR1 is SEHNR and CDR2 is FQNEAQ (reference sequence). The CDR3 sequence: CASSLPVWGGGPGDEQFF. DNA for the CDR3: TGTGCCAGCAGCTTGCCCGTATGGGGCGGGGGTCCGGGCGATGAGCAGTTCTTC.

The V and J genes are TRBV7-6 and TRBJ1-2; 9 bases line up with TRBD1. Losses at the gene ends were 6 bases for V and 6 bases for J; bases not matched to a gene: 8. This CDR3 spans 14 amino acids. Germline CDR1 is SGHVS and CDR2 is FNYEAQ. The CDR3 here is CASRGTGTGHGYTF. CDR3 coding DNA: TGTGCCAGCAGGGGGACAGGGACCGGGCATGGCTACACCTTC.

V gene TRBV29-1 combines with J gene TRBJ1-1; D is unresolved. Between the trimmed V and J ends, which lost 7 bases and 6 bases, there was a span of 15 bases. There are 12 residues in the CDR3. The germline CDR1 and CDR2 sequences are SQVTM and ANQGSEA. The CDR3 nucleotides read TGCAGCGCCCTTATGGGGAGCTCTGAAGCTTTCTTT. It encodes CSALMGSSEAFF. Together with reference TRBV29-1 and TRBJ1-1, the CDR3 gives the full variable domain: SAVISQKPSRDICQRGTSLTIQCQVDSQVTMMFWYRQQPGQSLTLIATANQGSEATYESGFVIDKFPISRPNLTFSTLTVSNMSPEDSSIYLCSALMGSSEAFFGQGTRLTVV.

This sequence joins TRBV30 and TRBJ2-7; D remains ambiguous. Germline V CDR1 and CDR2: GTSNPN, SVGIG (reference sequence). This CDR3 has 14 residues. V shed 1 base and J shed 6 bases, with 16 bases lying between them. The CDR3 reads CAWSEIQGNSEQYF. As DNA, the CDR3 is TGTGCCTGGAGTGAGATACAAGGGAATTCCGAGCAGTACTTC.

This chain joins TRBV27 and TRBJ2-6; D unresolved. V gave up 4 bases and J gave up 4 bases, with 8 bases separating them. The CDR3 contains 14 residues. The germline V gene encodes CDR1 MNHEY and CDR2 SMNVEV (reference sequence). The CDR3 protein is CASSYGSGANVLTF. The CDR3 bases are TGTGCCAGCAGTTATGGCAGCGGGGCCAACGTCCTGACTTTC.

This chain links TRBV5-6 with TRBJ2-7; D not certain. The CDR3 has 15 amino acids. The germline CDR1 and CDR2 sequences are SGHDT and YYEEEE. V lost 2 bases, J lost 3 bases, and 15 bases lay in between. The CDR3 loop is CASSFGYPSVYEQYF. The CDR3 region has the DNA TGTGCCAGCAGCTTTGGCTACCCATCGGTCTACGAGCAGTACTTC.

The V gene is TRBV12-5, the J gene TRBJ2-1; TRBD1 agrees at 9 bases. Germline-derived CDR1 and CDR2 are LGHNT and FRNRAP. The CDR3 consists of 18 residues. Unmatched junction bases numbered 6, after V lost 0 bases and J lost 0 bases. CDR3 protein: CASGLVGTGIPSYNEQFF. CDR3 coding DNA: TGTGCTAGTGGTTTGGTAGGGACAGGGATCCCCTCCTACAATGAGCAGTTCTTC. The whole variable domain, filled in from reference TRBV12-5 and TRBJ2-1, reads DARVTQTPRHKVTEMGQEVTMRCQPILGHNTVFWYRQTMMQGLELLAYFRNRAPLDDSGMPKDRFSAEMPDATLATLKIQPSEPRDSAVYFCASGLVGTGIPSYNEQFFGPGTRLTVL.

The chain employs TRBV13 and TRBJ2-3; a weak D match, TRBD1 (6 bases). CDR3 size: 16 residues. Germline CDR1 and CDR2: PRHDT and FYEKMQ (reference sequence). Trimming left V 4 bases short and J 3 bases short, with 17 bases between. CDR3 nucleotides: TGTGCCAGCAGCTCGCCAGGGGCAGGGATGACAGATACGCAGTATTTT. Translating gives CASSSPGAGMTDTQYF.

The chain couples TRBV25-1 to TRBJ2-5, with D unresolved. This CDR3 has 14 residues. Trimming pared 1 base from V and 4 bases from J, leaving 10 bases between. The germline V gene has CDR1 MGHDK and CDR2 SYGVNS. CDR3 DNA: TGTGCCAGCAGTGAATTCCCTACGGTAGAGACCCAGTACTTC. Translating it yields CASSEFPTVETQYF.

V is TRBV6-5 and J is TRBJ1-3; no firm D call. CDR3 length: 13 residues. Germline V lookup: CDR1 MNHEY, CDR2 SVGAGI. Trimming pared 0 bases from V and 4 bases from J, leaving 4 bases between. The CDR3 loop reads CASSYSEGNTIYF. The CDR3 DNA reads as TGTGCCAGCAGTTACTCTGAGGGAAACACCATATATTTT.

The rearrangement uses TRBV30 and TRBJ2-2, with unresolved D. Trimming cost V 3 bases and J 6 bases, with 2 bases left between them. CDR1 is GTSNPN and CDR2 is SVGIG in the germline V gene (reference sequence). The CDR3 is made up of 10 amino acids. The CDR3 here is CAWSAGELFF. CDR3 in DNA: TGTGCCTGGAGCGCCGGGGAGCTGTTTTTT. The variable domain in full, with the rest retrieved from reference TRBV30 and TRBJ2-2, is SQTIHQWPATLVQPVGSPLSLECTVEGTSNPNLYWYRQAAGRGLQLLFYSVGIGQISSEVPQNLSASRPQDRQFILSSKKLLLSDSGFYLCAWSAGELFFGEGSRLTVL.

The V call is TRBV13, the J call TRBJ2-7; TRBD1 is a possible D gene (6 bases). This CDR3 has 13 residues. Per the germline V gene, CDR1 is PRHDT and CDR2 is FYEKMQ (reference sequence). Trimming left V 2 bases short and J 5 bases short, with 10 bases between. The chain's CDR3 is CASSLYRTDEQYF. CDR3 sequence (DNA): TGTGCCAGCAGCTTATATAGGACAGACGAGCAGTACTTC.

This CDR3 is CASSHDSSYEQYF. CDR3 bases: TGTGCCAGCAGCCATGACAGCTCCTACGAGCAGTACTTC. V gene TRBV14 combines with J gene TRBJ2-7, with D perhaps TRBD1 (5 bases). The CDR3 runs 13 residues. Germline CDR1 SGHDN, CDR2 FVKESK. The V and J ends lost 3 bases and 0 bases respectively, with 6 bases between them. Full variable domain (rest looked up from reference TRBV14 and TRBJ2-7): EAGVTQFPSHSVIEKGQTVTLRCDPISGHDNLYWYRRVMGKEIKFLLHFVKESKQDESGMPNNRFLAERTGGTYSTLKVQPAELEDSGVYFCASSHDSSYEQYFGPGTRLTVT.

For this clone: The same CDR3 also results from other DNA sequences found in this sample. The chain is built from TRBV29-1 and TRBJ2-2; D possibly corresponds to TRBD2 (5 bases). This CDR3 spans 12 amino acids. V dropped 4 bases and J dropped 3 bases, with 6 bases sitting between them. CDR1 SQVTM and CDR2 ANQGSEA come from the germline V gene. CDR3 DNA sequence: TGCAGCGTTGTCGGGGACACCGGGGAGCTGTTTTTT. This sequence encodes CSVVGDTGELFF.

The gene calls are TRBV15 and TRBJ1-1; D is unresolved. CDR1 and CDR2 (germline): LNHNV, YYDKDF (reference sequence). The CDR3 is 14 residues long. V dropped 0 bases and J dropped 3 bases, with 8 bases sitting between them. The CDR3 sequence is CATSRDRLDTEAFF. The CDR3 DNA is TGTGCCACCAGCAGAGACCGGTTGGACACTGAAGCTTTCTTT.

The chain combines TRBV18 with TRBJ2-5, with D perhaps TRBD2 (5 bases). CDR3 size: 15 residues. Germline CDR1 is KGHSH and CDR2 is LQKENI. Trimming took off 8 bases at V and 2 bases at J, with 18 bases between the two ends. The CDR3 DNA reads TGTGCCAGCCGCGCAAGTAGCGAGGTTCAAGAGACCCAGTACTTC. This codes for CASRASSEVQETQYF.

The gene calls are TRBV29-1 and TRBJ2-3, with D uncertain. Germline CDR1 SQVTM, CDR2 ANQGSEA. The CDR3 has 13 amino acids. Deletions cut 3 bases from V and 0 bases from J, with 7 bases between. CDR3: CSVDSGSTDTQYF. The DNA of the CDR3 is TGCAGCGTTGATTCCGGTAGCACAGATACGCAGTATTTT.

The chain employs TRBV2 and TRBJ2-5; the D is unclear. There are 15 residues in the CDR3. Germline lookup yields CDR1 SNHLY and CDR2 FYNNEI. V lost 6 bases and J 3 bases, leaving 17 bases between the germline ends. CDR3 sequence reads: CASRFIHTHEETQYF. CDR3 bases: TGTGCCAGCAGGTTCATACACACACACGAAGAGACCCAGTACTTC. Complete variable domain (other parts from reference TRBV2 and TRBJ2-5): EPEVTQTPSHQVTQMGQEVILRCVPISNHLYFYWYRQILGQKVEFLVSFYNNEISEKSEIFDDQFSVERPDGSNFTLKIRSTKLEDSAMYFCASRFIHTHEETQYFGPGTRLLVL.

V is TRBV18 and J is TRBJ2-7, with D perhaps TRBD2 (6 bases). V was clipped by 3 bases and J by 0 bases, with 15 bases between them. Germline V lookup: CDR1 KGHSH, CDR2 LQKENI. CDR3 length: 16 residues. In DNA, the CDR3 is TGTGCCAGCTCACCCCCAATAGGTAGCGGCTCCTACGAGCAGTACTTC. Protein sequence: CASSPPIGSGSYEQYF.

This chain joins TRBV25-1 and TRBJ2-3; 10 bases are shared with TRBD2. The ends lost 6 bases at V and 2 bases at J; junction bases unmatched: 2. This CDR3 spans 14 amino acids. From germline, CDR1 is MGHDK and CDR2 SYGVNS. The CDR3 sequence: CASRLAGFTDTQYF. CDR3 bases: TGTGCCAGCAGACTAGCGGGGTTCACAGATACGCAGTATTTT.

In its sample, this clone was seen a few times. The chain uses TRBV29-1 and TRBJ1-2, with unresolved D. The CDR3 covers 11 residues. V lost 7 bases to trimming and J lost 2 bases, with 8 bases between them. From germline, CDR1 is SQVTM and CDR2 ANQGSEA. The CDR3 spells CSGQENYGYTF. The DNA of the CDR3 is TGCAGCGGCCAGGAAAACTATGGCTACACCTTC.

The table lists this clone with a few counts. The CDR3 region is CSGEDPGTGQETQYF. The DNA for the CDR3 is TGCAGCGGTGAGGACCCCGGGACAGGCCAAGAGACCCAGTACTTC. V gene TRBV29-1 combines with J gene TRBJ2-5, with TRBD1 matching over 8 bases. The CDR3 contains 15 residues. J gave up 1 base and V 7 bases, and 11 bases lay outside the gene matches. CDR1 SQVTM and CDR2 ANQGSEA come from the germline V gene.

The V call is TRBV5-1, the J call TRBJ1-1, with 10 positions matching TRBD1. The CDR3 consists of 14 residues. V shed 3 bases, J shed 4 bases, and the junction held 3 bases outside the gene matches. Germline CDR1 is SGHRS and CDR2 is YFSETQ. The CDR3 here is CASSWGQGSTEAFF. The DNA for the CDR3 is TGCGCCAGCAGCTGGGGACAGGGGAGCACTGAAGCTTTCTTT.

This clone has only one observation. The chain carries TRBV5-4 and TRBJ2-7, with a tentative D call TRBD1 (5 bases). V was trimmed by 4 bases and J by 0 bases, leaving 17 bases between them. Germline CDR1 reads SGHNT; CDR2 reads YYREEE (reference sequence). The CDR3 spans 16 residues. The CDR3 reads CASSNAQETNSYEQYF. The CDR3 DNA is TGTGCCAGCAGCAATGCACAGGAAACAAACTCCTACGAGCAGTACTTC.

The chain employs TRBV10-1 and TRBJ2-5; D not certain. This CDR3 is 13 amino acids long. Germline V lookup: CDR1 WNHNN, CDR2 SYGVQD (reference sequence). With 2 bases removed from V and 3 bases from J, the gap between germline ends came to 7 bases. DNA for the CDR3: TGCGCCAGCAGTGAGGACCGGGAAGAGACCCAGTACTTC. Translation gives CASSEDREETQYF.

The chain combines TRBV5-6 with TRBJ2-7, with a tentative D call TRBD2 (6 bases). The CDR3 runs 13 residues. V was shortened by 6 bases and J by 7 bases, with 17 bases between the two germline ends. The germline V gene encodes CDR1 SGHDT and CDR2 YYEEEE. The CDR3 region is CASNGDSPGEQYF. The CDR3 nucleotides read TGTGCCAGCAACGGGGACTCGCCTGGGGAGCAGTACTTC.